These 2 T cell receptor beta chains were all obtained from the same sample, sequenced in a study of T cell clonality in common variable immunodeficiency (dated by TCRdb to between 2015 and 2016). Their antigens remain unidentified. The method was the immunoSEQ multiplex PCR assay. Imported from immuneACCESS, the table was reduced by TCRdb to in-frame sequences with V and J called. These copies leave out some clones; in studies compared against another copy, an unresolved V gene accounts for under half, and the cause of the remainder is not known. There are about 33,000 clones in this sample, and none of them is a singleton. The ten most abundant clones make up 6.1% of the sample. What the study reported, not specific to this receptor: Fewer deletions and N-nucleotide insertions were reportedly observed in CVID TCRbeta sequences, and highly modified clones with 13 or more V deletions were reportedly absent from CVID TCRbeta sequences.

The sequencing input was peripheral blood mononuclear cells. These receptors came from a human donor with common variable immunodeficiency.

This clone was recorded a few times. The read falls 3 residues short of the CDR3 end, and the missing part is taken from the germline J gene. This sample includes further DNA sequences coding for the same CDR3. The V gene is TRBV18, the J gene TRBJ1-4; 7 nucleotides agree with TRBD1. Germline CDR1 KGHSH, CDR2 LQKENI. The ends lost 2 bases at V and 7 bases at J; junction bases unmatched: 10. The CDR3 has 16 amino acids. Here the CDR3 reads CASSPGSGGWGEKLFF. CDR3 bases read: TGTGCCAGCTCACCAGGATCAGGGGGTTGGGGTGAAAAA.

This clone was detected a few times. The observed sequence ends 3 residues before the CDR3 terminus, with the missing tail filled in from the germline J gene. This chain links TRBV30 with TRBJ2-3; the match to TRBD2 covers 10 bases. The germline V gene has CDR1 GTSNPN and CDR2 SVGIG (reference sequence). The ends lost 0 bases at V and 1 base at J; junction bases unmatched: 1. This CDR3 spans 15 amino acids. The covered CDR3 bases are TGTGCCTGGAGTGTAGGGACTAGCGGCACAGATACG. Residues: CAWSVGTSGTDT. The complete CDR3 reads CAWSVGTSGTDTQYF.